This passage covers 9 T cell receptor beta chains from one sample sequenced in a study of OX40 agonist ivuxolimab in advanced cancers. Generated by immunoSEQ multiplex PCR, the TCRdb table keeps only in-frame clones and is missing some. Among roughly 74,000 clones listed, less than 90% were seen once. Here the sequenced sample was CD4+ or CD8+ T cells sorted from blood, taken in a trial of the OX40 agonist ivuxolimab. The source is an adult with an advanced solid tumor such as melanoma, head and neck, liver or kidney cancer.

This rearrangement joins TRBV7-2 to TRBJ2-7; no clear D gene. This CDR3 is 14 amino acids long. Trimming took off 2 bases at V and 2 bases at J, with 10 bases between the two ends. CDR1 is SGHTA and CDR2 is FQGNSA in the germline V gene. Written as DNA, the CDR3 is TGTGCCAGCAGCTTAAAGTCCGGCGCCTACGAGCAGTACTTC. Protein product: CASSLKSGAYEQYF.

The V gene is TRBV6-5, the J gene TRBJ1-3; D unresolved. Germline assignment: CDR1 MNHEY and CDR2 SVGAGI. V lost 2 bases and J lost 4, with 6 bases in between. This CDR3 spans 13 amino acids. The CDR3 region is CASSYPDGNTIYF. For the CDR3, the DNA is TGTGCCAGCAGTTACCCGGACGGAAACACCATATATTTT.

This clone came up once. The chain combines TRBV27 with TRBJ2-7; 7 bases map to TRBD1. CDR1 and CDR2 from the germline V gene are MNHEY and SMNVEV (reference sequence). The V segment lost 10 bases and the J segment 2 bases; nucleotides outside the gene matches: 5. The CDR3 spans 12 residues. CDR3 bases: TGTGCCACCTCGGACAGGACCTACGAGCAGTACTTC. This translates into CATSDRTYEQYF.

The chain employs TRBV2 and TRBJ2-1, with 10 nucleotides matching TRBD1. Germline CDR1 is SNHLY and CDR2 is FYNNEI. J lost 5 bases, V lost 5 bases, and 6 bases had no gene match. The CDR3 consists of 15 residues. The CDR3 DNA follows: TGTGCCAGCAGTTCGGACAGGGGGAGACACAATGAGCAGTTCTTC. It is translated as CASSSDRGRHNEQFF.

V gene TRBV20-1 combines with J gene TRBJ2-7; D is uncertain. There are 11 residues in the CDR3. V lost 5 bases, J lost 3 bases, and 8 bases lay in between. Germline V gene lookup returns CDR1 DFQATT and CDR2 SNEGSKA (reference sequence). The CDR3 here is CSAGRLYEQYF. The CDR3 DNA reads TGCAGTGCTGGGCGTCTCTACGAGCAGTACTTC.

This chain joins TRBV29-1 and TRBJ2-5, with TRBD1 identical over 8 bases. Per germline, CDR1 SQVTM and CDR2 ANQGSEA. Trimming took 4 bases from V and 5 from J; bases not matched to a gene: 9. The CDR3 spans 14 residues. In DNA form, the CDR3 reads TGCAGCGTTGTGGGATCAGGGGGCGGGGAGACCCAGTACTTC. This encodes CSVVGSGGGETQYF.

V is TRBV5-1 and J is TRBJ2-3; 7 nucleotides match TRBD1. This CDR3 spans 13 amino acids. The V and J ends lost 4 bases and 4 bases, in that order; junction bases with no gene match: 3. From germline, CDR1 is SGHRS and CDR2 YFSETQ. CDR3 sequence: CASSTGQADTQYF. In nucleotides, the CDR3 is TGCGCCAGCAGCACAGGACAGGCAGATACGCAGTATTTT.

This chain joins TRBV6-5 and TRBJ2-5; perhaps TRBD1 as D (6 bases). The V gene's germline CDR1 is MNHEY and CDR2 SVGAGI. The V end was cut by 2 bases, the J end by 0 bases, with 10 bases between. CDR3 size: 15 residues. The CDR3 sequence is CASSYGGHYQETQYF. The CDR3 region has the DNA TGTGCCAGCAGTTACGGGGGACACTACCAAGAGACCCAGTACTTC.

This clone was seen only once. This chain links TRBV4-1 with TRBJ2-5; 12 positions match TRBD2. The CDR3 consists of 16 residues. Germline CDR1 is MGHRA and CDR2 is YSYEKL. V dropped 3 bases and J dropped 4; count of bases not matched to a gene: 6. CDR3 sequence: CASSQGPGLAGETQYF. The DNA for the CDR3 is TGCGCCAGCAGCCAGGGCCCGGGACTAGCGGGAGAGACCCAGTACTTC.